This paragraph covers one T cell receptor (beta chain) sequence. Its matching antigen is unknown. The entry originates in a study of cytomegalovirus exposure and HLA in healthy donors. Overall study results and limits: Some public TCRs appeared in many individuals, while most sequences were rare. The likely origin of a cluster of highly shared sequence variants was a sequencing artifact. A link between a missense DCLRE1C variant and TCR beta V- and J-gene trimming emerged from a later analysis.

This CDR3 is built from 14 residues. Germline CDR1 and CDR2: SGDLS and YYNGEE. Trimming removed 0 bases from V and 4 bases from J; junction bases left unmatched: 3. PCR involved 60 Vbeta and 13 Jbeta primers. The method was immunoSEQ multiplex PCR; TCRdb's version includes in-frame clones alone and lacks a portion of them. The table shows approximately 73,000 clones, with roughly 79% occurring only once. The V and J genes are TRBV9 and TRBJ1-2, with 7 bases that match TRBD1. The specimen was PBMCs. This clonotype was sampled from a woman aged 40 to 49 in good health and CMV-seropositive. CDR3 coding DNA: TGTGCCAGCAGCGTAGCTACAGGGGCCTATGGCTACACCTTC. This sequence encodes CASSVATGAYGYTF.